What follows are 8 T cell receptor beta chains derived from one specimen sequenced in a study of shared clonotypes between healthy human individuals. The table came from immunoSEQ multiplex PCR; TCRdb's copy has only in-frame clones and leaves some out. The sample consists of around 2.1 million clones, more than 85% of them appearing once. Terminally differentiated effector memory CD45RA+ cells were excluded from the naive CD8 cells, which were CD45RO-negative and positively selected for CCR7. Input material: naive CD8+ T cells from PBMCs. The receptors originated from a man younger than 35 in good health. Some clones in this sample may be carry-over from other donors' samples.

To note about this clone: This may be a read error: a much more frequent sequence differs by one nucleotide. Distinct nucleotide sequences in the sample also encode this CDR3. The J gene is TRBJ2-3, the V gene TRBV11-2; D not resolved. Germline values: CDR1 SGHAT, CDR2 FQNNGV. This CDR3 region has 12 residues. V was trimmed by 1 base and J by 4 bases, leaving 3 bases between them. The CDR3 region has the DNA TGTGCCAGCAGCTTAGGGGCAGATACGCAGTATTTT. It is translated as CASSLGADTQYF.

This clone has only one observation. CDR3 residues: CASTVGTDTSDTQYF. The CDR3, as DNA: TGTGCCAGCACAGTAGGGACAGACACTTCAGATACGCAGTATTTT. The genes are TRBV27 and TRBJ2-3; 7 nucleotides agree with TRBD1. J gave up 4 bases and V 7 bases, and 11 bases lay outside the gene matches. Germline-derived CDR1 and CDR2 are MNHEY and SMNVEV (reference sequence). The CDR3 spans 15 residues.

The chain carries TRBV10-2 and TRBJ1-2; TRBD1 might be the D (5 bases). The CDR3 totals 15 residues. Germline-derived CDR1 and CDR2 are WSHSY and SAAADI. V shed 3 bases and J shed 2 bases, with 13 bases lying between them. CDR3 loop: CASSDRAVTNYGYTF. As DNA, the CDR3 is TGCGCCAGCAGTGACAGGGCGGTAACCAACTATGGCTACACCTTC.

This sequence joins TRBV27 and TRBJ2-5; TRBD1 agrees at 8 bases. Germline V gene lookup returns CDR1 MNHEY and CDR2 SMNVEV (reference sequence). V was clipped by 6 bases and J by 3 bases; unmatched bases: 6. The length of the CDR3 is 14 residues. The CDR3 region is CASSPQDREETQYF. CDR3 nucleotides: TGTGCCAGCAGCCCGCAGGACAGGGAAGAGACCCAGTACTTC.

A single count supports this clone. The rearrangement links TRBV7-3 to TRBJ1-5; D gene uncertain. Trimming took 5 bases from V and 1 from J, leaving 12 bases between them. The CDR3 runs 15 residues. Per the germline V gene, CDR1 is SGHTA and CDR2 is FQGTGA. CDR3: CASSEGWRSNQPQHF. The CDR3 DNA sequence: TGTGCCAGCAGCGAAGGGTGGAGAAGCAATCAGCCCCAGCATTTT.

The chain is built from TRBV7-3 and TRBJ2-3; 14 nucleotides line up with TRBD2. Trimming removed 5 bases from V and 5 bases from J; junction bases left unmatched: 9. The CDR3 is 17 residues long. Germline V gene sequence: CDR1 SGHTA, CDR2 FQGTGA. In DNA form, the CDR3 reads TGTGCCAGCAGCCCGCGGACTAGCGGGAGGTTGGAAGATACGCAGTATTTT. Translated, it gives CASSPRTSGRLEDTQYF.

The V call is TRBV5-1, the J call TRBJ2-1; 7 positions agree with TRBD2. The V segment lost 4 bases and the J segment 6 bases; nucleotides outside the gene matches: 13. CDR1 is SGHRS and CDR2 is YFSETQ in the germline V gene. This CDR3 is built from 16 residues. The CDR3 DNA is TGCGCCAGCAGCGTAGGACCGCGGGAGCCCCTCAATGAGCAGTTCTTC. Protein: CASSVGPREPLNEQFF.

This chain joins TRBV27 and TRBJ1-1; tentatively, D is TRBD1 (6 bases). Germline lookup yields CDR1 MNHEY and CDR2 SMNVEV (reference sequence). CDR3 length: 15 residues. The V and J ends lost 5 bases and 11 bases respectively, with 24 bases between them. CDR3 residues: CASSPQGTFPWSAFF. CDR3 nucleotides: TGTGCCAGCAGTCCCCAGGGGACTTTTCCCTGGAGCGCTTTCTTT.